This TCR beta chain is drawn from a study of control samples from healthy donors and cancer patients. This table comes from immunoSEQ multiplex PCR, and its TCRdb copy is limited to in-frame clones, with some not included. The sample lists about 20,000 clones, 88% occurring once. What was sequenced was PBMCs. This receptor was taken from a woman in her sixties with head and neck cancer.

CDR3 loop: CASSLTWGAYTEAFF. In nucleotides, the CDR3 is TGTGCCAGCAGCTTAACATGGGGGGCTTACACTGAAGCTTTCTTT. The chain carries TRBV7-8 and TRBJ1-1, with D perhaps TRBD1 (6 bases). The CDR3 spans 15 residues. Trimming removed 2 bases from V and 3 bases from J, with 13 bases in between. Germline V lookup: CDR1 SGHVS, CDR2 FQNEAQ.